This T cell receptor beta chain was captured in a study of blood T cells in healthy people across ages. Study at large: About one barcoded beta molecule per two T cells was captured by template switching.

A J-beta primer mix and a sample-barcoded 5' primer were used in a second PCR of about 7 to 11 cycles. TCRdb redid the calling of the 5' RACE reads with MiXCR, one entry per CDR3 protein. Altogether some 760,000 distinct CDR3 sequences are present, 25% being singletons, with the ten largest covering roughly 3.5%. Broader study findings: Across the age range, TCR beta diversity per million T cells fell in a roughly linear way.

With regard to this clonotype: The antigen is not known.

The CDR3 runs 13 residues. Trimming took off 10 bases at V and 5 bases at J, with 17 bases between the two ends. Germline V lookup: CDR1 MDHEN, CDR2 SYDVKM. The sample was also reused in another study, on T cells of mothers and their children. From that paper: The yield was over 9 million TCR beta CDR3 reads from each mother and a few million from each child.

This receptor was taken from a boy between 10 and 17 years old in good health. Source material: blood. The chain links TRBV28 to TRBJ2-5, with a possible D match to TRBD2 (6 bases). Written as DNA, the CDR3 is TGTGCCACGGGGGACTTCGTAAGGGAGACCCAGTACTTC. Protein product: CATGDFVRETQYF. The whole variable domain, remainder taken from reference TRBV28 and TRBJ2-5, is DVKVTQSSRYLVKRTGEKVFLECVQDMDHENMFWYRQDPGLGLRLIYFSYDVKMKEKGDIPEGYSVSREKKERFSLILESASTNQTSMYLCATGDFVRETQYFGPGTRLLVL.